The T cell receptor beta chain under discussion was sequenced for a study of control samples from healthy donors and cancer patients. V was shortened by 7 bases and J by 7 bases, with 10 bases between the two germline ends. Germline V gene data show CDR1 as SEHNR and CDR2 as FQNEAQ (reference sequence). The CDR3 length is 12 residues. Some clones are missing from TCRdb's copy, which holds only in-frame ones; the method was immunoSEQ multiplex PCR. This sample carries around 99,000 clones, 75% to 95% of them seen once, and the ten largest clones take roughly 4%. Input material: blood. This clonotype was obtained from a human donor in good health. The donor label of this sample is uncertain. V gene TRBV7-9 combines with J gene TRBJ1-4; D is possibly TRBD1 (6 bases). The CDR3 bases are TGTGCCAGCAAACAGGGAAGTGAAAAACTGTTTTTT. This translates into CASKQGSEKLFF.